This TCR beta chain appears in the sequencing data of a study of neurological immune-mediated disorders. Germline V CDR1 and CDR2: DFQATT, SNEGSKA (reference sequence). V was shortened by 4 bases and J by 3 bases, with 2 bases between the two germline ends. The CDR3 totals 10 residues. The sample holds many counts of this clonotype. From the 5' RACE reads, TCRdb called clonotypes with MiXCR, one entry per CDR3 protein. The repertoire consists of more than 100,000 distinct CDR3 sequences, with under 14% occurring once and the leading ten covering approximately 3.1%. Time point defined: longitudinal time-point 3.

Sequenced sample: PBMCs. The sequence came from a female donor with HTLV-1-associated myelopathy (HAM/TSP). The gene calls are TRBV20-1 and TRBJ2-3; D is undetermined. CDR3 amino acids: CSAKTDTQYF. CDR3 bases: TGCAGTGCTAAGACAGATACGCAGTATTTT.